One and the same sample provided the 6 T cell receptor beta chains below, sequenced in a study of HIV-infected patients and healthy controls. cDNA was made from approximately 500 ng RNA using alpha and beta constant primers. Separate chain-specific third strand synthesis with multiplexing indices produced the alpha and beta libraries. One entry per CDR3 protein results from TCRdb running MiXCR on the 5' RACE reads. The sample lists some 19,000 distinct CDR3 sequences, 8% to 10% occurring once. All unsorted peripheral T cells were captured because whole blood was used without fractionation. The sequencing input was blood. The receptors originated from an adult in good health.

This clonotype was detected ten times or more. V is TRBV6-2 or TRBV6-3 and J is TRBJ2-7, with 11 bases matching TRBD2. CDR1 is MNHEY, CDR2 SVGEGT, per germline. Trimming removed 6 bases from V and 2 bases from J; junction bases left unmatched: 9. There are 16 residues in the CDR3. The CDR3 DNA reads TGTGCCAGCAGCCCAAGACTAGCGGGGTCCGCCTACGAGCAGTACTTC. Translating gives CASSPRLAGSAYEQYF.

By frequency in the sample, this clonotype is medium-sized. The chain carries TRBV3-1 and TRBJ1-2, with D unclear. The CDR3 length is 13 residues. Germline loops: CDR1 LGHDT, CDR2 YNNKEL (reference sequence). Trimming pared 1 base from V and 11 bases from J, leaving 14 bases between. The DNA of the CDR3 is TGTGCCAGCAGCCAAGTAGAGGGTTACGGTTACACCTTC. Its translation: CASSQVEGYGYTF.

This clonotype has a count of ten or more. This sequence joins TRBV7-8 and TRBJ2-7; D call uncertain. V lost 2 bases, J lost 0 bases, and 8 bases lay in between. CDR3 size: 14 residues. Germline loops: CDR1 SGHVS, CDR2 FQNEAQ. CDR3 in DNA: TGTGCCAGCAGCTTATTGGCCCGCTCCTACGAGCAGTACTTC. This gives the protein CASSLLARSYEQYF.

Sample share makes this clonotype medium-sized (0.01 to 0.1%). The rearrangement links TRBV29-1 to TRBJ1-1; TRBD1 might be the D (6 bases). The CDR3 loop spans 12 amino acids. The V and J ends lost 7 bases and 5 bases respectively, with 14 bases between them. Germline lookup yields CDR1 SQVTM and CDR2 ANQGSEA. CDR3 residues: CSGGRGETEAFF. The CDR3 coding sequence is TGCAGCGGCGGCAGGGGAGAAACTGAAGCTTTCTTT. The complete variable domain, with remaining parts taken from reference TRBV29-1 and TRBJ1-1, reads SAVISQKPSRDICQRGTSLTIQCQVDSQVTMMFWYRQQPGQSLTLIATANQGSEATYESGFVIDKFPISRPNLTFSTLTVSNMSPEDSSIYLCSGGRGETEAFFGQGTRLTVV.

By sample fraction, this clonotype is medium-sized. V usage is TRBV2 and J usage is TRBJ1-4; D not certain. Trimming removed 6 bases at V and 8 bases at J, with 16 bases between. CDR1 and CDR2 from the germline V gene are SNHLY and FYNNEI. The CDR3 extends over 14 amino acids. CDR3 DNA: TGTGCCAGCAGGGGATTGGCGAATTCGGAAAAACTGTTTTTT. Translating it yields CASRGLANSEKLFF.

This rearrangement joins TRBV20-1 to TRBJ1-6; 7 nucleotides line up with TRBD1. V dropped 5 bases and J dropped 13; count of bases not matched to a gene: 17. The CDR3 extends over 15 amino acids. Germline V gene data show CDR1 as DFQATT and CDR2 as SNEGSKA (reference sequence). This CDR3 reads CSASTGAIAGAPLHF. The CDR3 DNA reads as TGCAGTGCTTCCACAGGGGCCATCGCCGGGGCCCCCCTCCACTTT.